Here is one TCR beta chain with its context. Its cognate antigen has yet to be identified. The sample holds no much larger clone one base away, and base qualities are not on file. TCR beta libraries were generated from genomic DNA with the immunoSEQ kit, following the manufacturer's recommendations. For library preparation, a first multiplex PCR was performed with proprietary primers, followed by a second PCR in which unique barcodes were added, and bead cleanups were performed after each round. A kit-provided positive control reaction and a negative control reaction were included in every sample batch. The final libraries were assessed on an Agilent 4200 TapeStation D1000 ScreenTape, pooled by volume, and quantified by qPCR. Sequencing ran on an Illumina NextSeq500 with a MidOutput 150-cycle cartridge, using 156 Read1 and 15 Index1 cycles with kit custom primers. The pooled library was loaded at 0.9 to 1 pM with an approximately 18% PhiX control spike-in. The study's own analysis went as follows. Vendor-processed data were analyzed in R, with a clonotype defined as all T cells sharing the same CDR3 nucleotide sequence. For clone abundance analyses, frequencies were normalized to the 10,000 most abundant clones in each sample. Public T cell clones, which averaged fewer than five per sample, were excluded before analysis. Tumor-enriched clonotypes and baseline blood-enriched clonotypes were defined as those with an abundance difference of at least 32-fold between compartments. A beta-binomial differential abundance model was used to identify clonotypes that were expanded or contracted between blood time points. Tumor-blood repertoire similarity was measured with the Baroni-Urbani and Buser coefficient, and groups were compared using two-tailed Wilcoxon tests in R. The source is immuneACCESS, and TCRdb retained only in-frame sequences with V and J called. Part of the clones is not carried over; for the studies checked, unresolved V genes explain less than half of this, and the remainder is unexplained. From that table come the V and J calls and clone size; the DNA was used to work out D and trimming. The sample table lists 45,000 to 65,000 clones, more than 60% of them with a count of one. The ten largest clones capture about 7.1% of the sample.

This specimen belongs to a study of radiation and T cells in renal cell carcinoma (dated by TCRdb to the early 2020s). For the wider study: The samples were drawn from a clinical trial, where primary renal cell carcinomas were treated with 15 Gy of stereotactic body radiation therapy and then removed by nephrectomy 4 weeks afterward. In total, 53 samples underwent TCR beta sequencing: 25 or so tumors plus 27 peripheral blood samples. In the 40 to 60 samples combined, 4 million to 5 million unique CDR3 nucleotide sequences were found, encoding 2.5 million or so unique CDR3 amino acid sequences. Overall study results and their limits: Changes in the blood repertoire were not tracked past 4 weeks after treatment. An increase in top tumor clonotypes in blood was observed from baseline to 2 weeks post-radiation, followed by contraction by 4 weeks, which was taken to suggest transient expansion of tumor-resident clones. Effects of radiation dose or scheduling on the TCR repertoire could not be addressed with the single-armed trial design. No pretreatment tumor biopsies were available, so the baseline intratumoral presence of clonotypes could not be determined.

Unmatched junction bases come to 5, with V trimmed by 3 bases and J by 1 base. According to the germline V gene, CDR1 reads SGDLS and CDR2 reads YYNGEE. From the cysteine through the phenylalanine, the CDR3 covers 17 amino acids. Just the 51-base CDR3 DNA is kept, in frame starting at base 1. In light of the paper, this sample's time point label describes: baseline pretreatment blood. According to the study, the label for this sample's treatment or condition signals: 15 Gy SBRT to primary tumor, nephrectomy 4 weeks later. To follow tumor-enriched clonotypes, peripheral blood was collected serially from radiation-treated patients at baseline and again at 2 weeks and 4 weeks after SBRT. Every patient's renal cell carcinoma showed clear cell pathology. The QIAamp DNA Blood Mini Kit (Qiagen) was used to prepare genomic DNA for TCR sequencing. Only samples passing all quality control checks were included in the analyses.

The source material was blood, sampled from a patient whose treatment included radiotherapy and nephrectomy. The V and J genes are TRBV9 and TRBJ2-3, and 13 junctional nucleotides match TRBD2. This receptor was identified in a man aged 55 to 69 with renal cell carcinoma. The CDR3 protein sequence reads: CASSAILAGGGTDTQYF. The bases are TGTGCCAGCAGCGCTATACTAGCGGGAGGGGGCACAGATACGCAGTATTTT.